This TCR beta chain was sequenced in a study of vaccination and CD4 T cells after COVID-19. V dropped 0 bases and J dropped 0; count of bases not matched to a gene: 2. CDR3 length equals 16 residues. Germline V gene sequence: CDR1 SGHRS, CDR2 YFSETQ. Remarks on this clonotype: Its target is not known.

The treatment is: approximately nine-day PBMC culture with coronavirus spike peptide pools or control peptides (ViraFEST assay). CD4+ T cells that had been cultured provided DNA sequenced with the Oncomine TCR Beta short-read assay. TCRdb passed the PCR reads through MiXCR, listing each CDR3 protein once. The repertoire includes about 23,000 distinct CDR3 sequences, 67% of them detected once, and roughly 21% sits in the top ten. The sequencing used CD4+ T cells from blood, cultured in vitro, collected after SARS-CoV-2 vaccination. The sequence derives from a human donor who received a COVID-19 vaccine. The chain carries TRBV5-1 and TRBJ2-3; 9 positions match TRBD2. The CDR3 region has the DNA TGCGCCAGCAGCTTGGGACTAGCGGCTAGCACAGATACGCAGTATTTT. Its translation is CASSLGLAASTDTQYF.